Following are 7 T cell receptor beta chains from one sample sequenced in a study of cytomegalovirus exposure and HLA in healthy donors. Primers for the PCR totalled 60 Vbeta and 13 Jbeta. The table came from immunoSEQ multiplex PCR; TCRdb's copy has only in-frame clones and leaves some out. The sample records roughly 80,000 clones, 81% being singletons. The material sequenced was PBMCs. The receptors stem from a woman aged 25 to 39 in good health and CMV-seronegative.

With respect to this clone: At the DNA level, this CDR3 is encoded by other sequences in the same sample as well. The chain recombines TRBV5-5 with TRBJ1-5; a weak D match, TRBD1 (5 bases). This CDR3 spans 16 amino acids. In germline, CDR1 is SGHKS, CDR2 YYEKEE (reference sequence). The V end lost 1 base, the J end lost 0 bases, and 11 bases lay between the germline ends. The CDR3 DNA sequence: TGTGCCAGCAGCTTGTTGGGGGGGGATAGCAATCAGCCCCAGCATTTT. It encodes CASSLLGGDSNQPQHF.

The chain uses TRBV7-6 and TRBJ2-7; D is undetermined. Germline assignment: CDR1 SGHVS and CDR2 FNYEAQ. This CDR3 region has 11 residues. Trimming left V 1 base short and J 6 bases short, with 4 bases between. The CDR3 loop reads CASSLGAEQYF. The DNA of the CDR3 is TGTGCCAGCAGCTTAGGGGCCGAGCAGTACTTC.

The V gene is TRBV5-4, the J gene TRBJ2-2; D is unresolved. Looked up from germline, CDR1 is SGHNT and CDR2 is YYREEE (reference sequence). The V and J ends lost 0 bases and 2 bases respectively, with 8 bases between them. This CDR3 has 15 residues. The CDR3 DNA follows: TGTGCCAGCAGCTTGGTTGGCCGCAACACCGGGGAGCTGTTTTTT. Translation: CASSLVGRNTGELFF.

CDR3 DNA sequence: TGTGCCATCAGTGAATCTAGCGGGAGACCCTACGAGCAGTACTTC. It codes for CAISESSGRPYEQYF. The chain recombines TRBV10-3 with TRBJ2-7; 10 bases fit TRBD2. CDR3 length: 15 amino acids. Trimming took 3 bases from V and 2 from J; bases not matched to a gene: 4. CDR1 and CDR2 from the germline V gene are ENHRY and SYGVKD.

The chain links TRBV5-4 to TRBJ1-1; 8 bases align to TRBD1. CDR3 length equals 15 residues. The junction had 8 bases not matched to a gene; V was cut back by 0 bases and J by 7 bases. Per the germline V gene, CDR1 is SGHNT and CDR2 is YYREEE (reference sequence). In DNA, the CDR3 is TGTGCCAGCAGCTTGGGTCGACAGGGGCCCGTTGAAGCTTTCTTT. Its protein is CASSLGRQGPVEAFF.

This clone has only one observation. Other DNA sequences of this sample code for an identical CDR3. This chain links TRBV29-1 with TRBJ1-2; possible D gene TRBD1, 5 bases. Germline V gene sequence: CDR1 SQVTM, CDR2 ANQGSEA. Trimming removed 7 bases at V and 0 bases at J, with 15 bases between. There are 14 residues in the CDR3. The CDR3 DNA is TGCAGCGCCCTGGGGGGTTCTTCTAACTATGGCTACACCTTC. Translation gives CSALGGSSNYGYTF. Variable domain in full (rest from reference TRBV29-1 and TRBJ1-2): SAVISQKPSRDICQRGTSLTIQCQVDSQVTMMFWYRQQPGQSLTLIATANQGSEATYESGFVIDKFPISRPNLTFSTLTVSNMSPEDSSIYLCSALGGSSNYGYTFGSGTRLTVV.

The chain recombines TRBV6-5 with TRBJ2-4, with 8 nucleotides matching TRBD1. CDR1 is MNHEY and CDR2 is SVGAGI in the germline V gene. The CDR3 is made up of 15 amino acids. J lost 4 bases, V lost 4 bases, and 6 bases had no gene match. CDR3 bases: TGTGCCAGCAGTTTTCGGACAGGGACGAAAAACATTCAGTACTTC. The encoded protein is CASSFRTGTKNIQYF.